This T cell receptor beta chain was observed in a study of cytomegalovirus exposure and HLA in healthy donors. Background on the study: Inside one of the first data releases sat some 85 million unique TCRs taken from HLA-typed donors.

Study conclusions and caveats: Later analysis identified several of the most significant clusters that appeared linked to common viral pathogens. Testing in vitro showed a few CMV-associated chains specific for CMV antigens.

With respect to this clone: Its specificity is not known.

Germline CDR1 SNHLY, CDR2 FYNNEI. CDR3 length equals 18 residues. Trimming stripped 0 bases from V and 0 bases from J, with 15 bases between. Vbeta (60) and Jbeta (13) primers were used in the PCR. Here immunoSEQ multiplex PCR was the method, and the copy in TCRdb shows in-frame clones only, minus some. The sample lists 30,000 to 40,000 clones, almost 70% seen once, with around 4% in the top ten. The sequence came from a man between 35 and 55 years old in good health and CMV-seronegative. The V and J genes are TRBV2 and TRBJ1-5, with D possibly matching TRBD1 (5 bases). The sequenced sample was PBMCs. The CDR3 loop reads CASSEAGQGVASNQPQHF. In DNA, the CDR3 is TGTGCCAGCAGTGAAGCGGGGCAGGGTGTTGCTAGCAATCAGCCCCAGCATTTT.